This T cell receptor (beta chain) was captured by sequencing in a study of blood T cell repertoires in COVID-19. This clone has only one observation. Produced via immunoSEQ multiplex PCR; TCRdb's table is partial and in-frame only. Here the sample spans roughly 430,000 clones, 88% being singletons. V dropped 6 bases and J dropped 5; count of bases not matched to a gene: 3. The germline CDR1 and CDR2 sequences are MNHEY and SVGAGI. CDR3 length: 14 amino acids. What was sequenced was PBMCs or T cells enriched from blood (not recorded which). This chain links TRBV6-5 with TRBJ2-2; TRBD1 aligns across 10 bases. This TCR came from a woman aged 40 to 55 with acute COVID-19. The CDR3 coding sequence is TGTGCCAGCAGGGGGACAGGGGTTACCGGGGAGCTGTTTTTT. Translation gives CASRGTGVTGELFF.